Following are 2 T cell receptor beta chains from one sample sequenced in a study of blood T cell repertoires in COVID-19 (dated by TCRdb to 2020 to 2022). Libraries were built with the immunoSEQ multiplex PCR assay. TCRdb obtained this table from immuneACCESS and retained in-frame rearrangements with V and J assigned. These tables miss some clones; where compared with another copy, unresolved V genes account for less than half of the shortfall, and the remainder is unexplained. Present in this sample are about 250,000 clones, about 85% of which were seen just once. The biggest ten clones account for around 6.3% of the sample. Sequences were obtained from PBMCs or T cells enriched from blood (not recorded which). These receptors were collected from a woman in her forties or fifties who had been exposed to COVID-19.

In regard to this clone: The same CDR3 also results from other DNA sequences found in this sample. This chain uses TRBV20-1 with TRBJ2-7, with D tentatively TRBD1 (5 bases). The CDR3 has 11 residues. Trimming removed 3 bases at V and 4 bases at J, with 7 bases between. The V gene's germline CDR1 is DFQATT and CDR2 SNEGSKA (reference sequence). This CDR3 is CSARKGYEQYF. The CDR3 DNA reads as TGCAGTGCTAGGAAGGGGTACGAGCAGTACTTC.

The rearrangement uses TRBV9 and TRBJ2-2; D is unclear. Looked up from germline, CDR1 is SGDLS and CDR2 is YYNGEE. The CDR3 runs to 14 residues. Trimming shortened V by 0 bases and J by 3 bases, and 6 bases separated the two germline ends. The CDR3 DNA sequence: TGTGCCAGCAGCGTAGCAGTTTACACCGGGGAGCTGTTTTTT. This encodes CASSVAVYTGELFF.